This T cell receptor (beta chain) was observed in a study of cytomegalovirus exposure and HLA in healthy donors. With 60 Vbeta and 13 Jbeta primers, the PCR was carried out. The data were produced by immunoSEQ multiplex PCR, yet TCRdb's version contains in-frame clones alone and is incomplete. The sample yields about 190,000 clones, about 80% seen once. CDR1 is LNHDA and CDR2 is SQIVND in the germline V gene (reference sequence). Between the trimmed V and J ends, which lost 2 bases and 0 bases, there was a span of 7 bases. This CDR3 comprises 14 residues. The genes are TRBV19 and TRBJ1-2; D gene unclear. The sequence was collected from a woman aged 35 to 49 in good health and CMV-seronegative. The sequenced sample was PBMCs. Here the CDR3 reads CASSITDTNYGYTF. The DNA for the CDR3 is TGTGCCAGTAGTATAACAGATACTAACTATGGCTACACCTTC. Filled out from reference TRBV19 and TRBJ1-2, the complete variable domain reads DGGITQSPKYLFRKEGQNVTLSCEQNLNHDAMYWYRQDPGQGLRLIYYSQIVNDFQKGDIAEGYSVSREKKESFPLTVTSAQKNPTAFYLCASSITDTNYGYTFGSGTRLTVV.